Sequencing of this TCR beta chain was carried out in a study of graft-versus-host responses after intestinal transplantation. Study-level points and caveats: Individuals who had graft-donor T cell macrochimerism had allografts that showed high graft-versus-host to host-versus-graft clonal ratios. Researchers found GvH clones in recipient marrow, and some showed up first in ileum or blood. The highest levels of circulating GvH clones went along with early declines in HvG clones after transplant.

With respect to this clone: Antigen: not known.

The method was immunoSEQ multiplex PCR; TCRdb's version includes in-frame clones alone and lacks a portion of them. The profile shows over 100,000 clones, about 93% of them singletons. V shed 3 bases and J 5 bases; nucleotides not matched to a gene: 19. The CDR3 has 20 residues. CDR1 SNHLY and CDR2 FYNNEI come from the germline V gene. The sample consisted of unstimulated CD4+ T cells sorted from spleen or lymph node cells, taken before intestinal transplant. J is TRBJ2-7 and V is TRBV2; 13 bases line up with TRBD2. This receptor was obtained from a human donor who received an intestinal transplant. This chain's CDR3 is CASSDGKGTSGKDRVDEQYF. Written as DNA, the CDR3 is TGTGCCAGCAGTGACGGTAAAGGGACTAGCGGGAAGGACAGGGTCGACGAGCAGTACTTC.